This note documents a single TCR beta chain sequence. CDR3 length equals 16 residues. Per the germline V gene, CDR1 is SGHDT and CDR2 is YYEEEE. The trim removed 4 bases at V and 4 bases at J, leaving 7 bases unmatched. The repertoire was sequenced with immunoSEQ multiplex PCR; TCRdb's copy has only in-frame clones and lacks some. The table lists about 350,000 clones, around 89% of them singletons. The data derive from a study of Ad26.COV2.S vaccination and SARS-CoV-2 variants. Indicated treatment: some 20 received Ad26.COV2.S at low or high dose, single or two shots; five or six received placebo; per-sample allocation not given. Sampling occurred on day 63 after the first vaccine or placebo injection. The shot given was an Ad26 vector that makes Wuhan-strain SARS-CoV-2 spike.

The TCR was taken from a person between 18 and 60 years old who received the Ad26.COV2.S COVID-19 vaccine or a placebo. The sequences come from peripheral blood, collected in a trial of Ad26.COV2.S vaccine versus placebo. The rearrangement links TRBV5-6 to TRBJ1-3, with 11 bases matching TRBD1. The CDR3: CASSIGQGALGNTIYF. Written as DNA, the CDR3 is TGTGCCAGCAGCATAGGACAGGGGGCCTTGGGAAACACCATATATTTT.